This T cell receptor (beta chain) comes out of a study of blood T cell repertoires in COVID-19. Across the study: From the United States, Italy and Spain came samples of acute and convalescent COVID-19. PBMCs, B-cell-depleted T cells, or T cells provided the cDNA or gDNA that made up the material.

In the authors' methods: Amplification with reference gene primers provided the estimates of nucleated cell counts. The data were produced by immunoSEQ multiplex PCR, yet TCRdb's version contains in-frame clones alone and is incomplete. V and J calls and clone size are those listed in that table; D and trimming were worked out from the DNA. The data show about 140,000 clones, 85% to 90% seen once. Deletions cut 1 base from V and 6 bases from J, with 7 bases between. The CDR3 has 13 residues. The germline V gene encodes CDR1 LGHDT and CDR2 YNNKEL (reference sequence). The chain combines TRBV3-1 (or the pseudogene TRBV3-2) with TRBJ2-1; tentative D call: TRBD2 (5 bases). The sequence was obtained from a human donor in a cohort sampled during active COVID-19. Material: peripheral blood. The CDR3 DNA reads TGTGCCAGCAGCCAAGCTCGGGGCAATGAGCAGTTCTTC. The encoded protein is CASSQARGNEQFF.